These 17 T cell receptor beta chains were sequenced from one sample in a study of cytomegalovirus exposure and HLA in healthy donors. Clones were read by immunoSEQ multiplex PCR, and TCRdb kept only the in-frame ones, dropping some. The profile shows under 150,000 clones, roughly nine tenths of them singletons. Material: PBMCs. Receptor source: a young man in good health and CMV-seronegative.

CDR3 sequence reads: CASSHLHRKNIQYF. CDR3 in DNA: TGCGCCAGCAGCCACCTACACAGGAAAAACATTCAGTACTTC. V is TRBV4-3 and J is TRBJ2-4; TRBD1 is a possible D gene (5 bases). The length of the CDR3 is 14 residues. Trimming cost V 3 bases and J 4 bases, with 10 bases left between them. Looked up from germline, CDR1 is LGHNA and CDR2 is YSLEER.

The chain joins TRBV5-4 to TRBJ2-1, with 7 positions matching TRBD1. Germline V lookup: CDR1 SGHNT, CDR2 YYREEE (reference sequence). This CDR3 is built from 14 residues. Unmatched junction bases numbered 8, after V lost 6 bases and J lost 5 bases. Here the CDR3 DNA reads TGTGCCAGCACCGCGGACAGGTCCCACAATGAGCAGTTCTTC. It specifies CASTADRSHNEQFF.

This chain joins TRBV6-5 and TRBJ1-1; a possible D gene is TRBD1 (5 bases). The CDR3 is made up of 15 amino acids. V lost 1 base and J lost 3, with 12 bases in between. Per germline, CDR1 MNHEY and CDR2 SVGAGI. The CDR3 spells CASSYWGRMDTEAFF. The CDR3 DNA sequence: TGTGCCAGCAGTTACTGGGGCAGGATGGACACTGAAGCTTTCTTT.

This chain links TRBV7-3 with TRBJ1-1; TRBD1 might be the D (6 bases). V lost 1 base to trimming and J lost 1 base, with 10 bases between them. The CDR3 is 15 amino acids. The germline CDR1 and CDR2 sequences are SGHTA and FQGTGA. CDR3 nucleotide sequence: TGTGCCAGCAGCTTAAAGGGGGACACGAACACTGAAGCTTTCTTT. Translation gives CASSLKGDTNTEAFF.

The chain employs TRBV5-1 and TRBJ2-7; 8 nucleotides agree with TRBD1. Germline loops: CDR1 SGHRS, CDR2 YFSETQ. J lost 5 bases, V lost 3 bases, and 7 bases had no gene match. The CDR3 sequence is 14 residues long. CDR3 nucleotides: TGCGCCAGCAGCTCCGGACAGGGCTGCGACGAGCAGTACTTC. Its translation: CASSSGQGCDEQYF.

This chain connects TRBV21-1 to TRBJ1-1. TRBV21-1 is a recognized pseudogene. This CDR3 is built from 13 residues. CDR3 loop: CARAAKVRTEAFF. The CDR3 DNA follows: TGTGCCAGAGCGGCGAAGGTGAGGACTGAAGCTTTCTTT.

This clone was found once. The chain links TRBV11-2 to TRBJ2-3, with D possibly matching TRBD2 (6 bases). V lost 2 bases and J 0 bases, leaving 12 bases between the germline ends. The germline gives CDR1 SGHAT, CDR2 FQNNGV. The CDR3 extends over 16 amino acids. Written as DNA, the CDR3 is TGTGCCAGCAGCTTATTGGCGGGAACTAGCACAGATACGCAGTATTTT. Translation: CASSLLAGTSTDTQYF.

J is TRBJ1-1 and V is TRBV5-1; D is possibly TRBD1 (5 bases). The CDR3 loop spans 13 amino acids. Trimming took 1 base from V and 1 from J, leaving 5 bases between them. Germline assignment: CDR1 SGHRS and CDR2 YFSETQ. CDR3 DNA sequence: TGCGCCAGCAGCTTGAGGGGGAACACTGAAGCTTTCTTT. Translated, it gives CASSLRGNTEAFF.

The genes are TRBV7-2 and TRBJ1-4; no definite D call. The CDR3 loop spans 15 amino acids. The V gene lost 2 bases and the J gene lost 4 bases, with 11 bases spanning the gap. CDR1 SGHTA and CDR2 FQGNSA come from the germline V gene. The CDR3 spells CASSLNPGRNEKLFF. In nucleotides, the CDR3 is TGTGCCAGCAGCTTAAACCCAGGTCGTAATGAAAAACTGTTTTTT.

This clone appeared a few times. The J gene is TRBJ1-1, the V gene TRBV29-1, with unresolved D. The ends were cut back, 0 bases at V and 4 bases at J, with 6 bases in the middle. Germline V gene sequence: CDR1 SQVTM, CDR2 ANQGSEA. The CDR3 contains 12 residues. The CDR3 DNA sequence: TGCAGCGTTGAAGAGAGGATCACTGAAGCTTTCTTT. Protein: CSVEERITEAFF.

This chain joins TRBV14 and TRBJ2-5, with D unclear. CDR1 is SGHDN, CDR2 FVKESK, per germline. The CDR3 sequence is 12 residues long. V was cut by 4 bases and J by 5 bases, with 8 bases left in between. CDR3 sequence reads: CASSPGWETQYF. The DNA of the CDR3 is TGTGCCAGCAGCCCCGGGTGGGAGACCCAGTACTTC.

The chain links TRBV5-1 to TRBJ2-7, with 13 bases aligning to TRBD2. V lost 4 bases, J lost 3 bases, and 4 bases stayed unmatched. The CDR3 spans 15 residues. CDR1 and CDR2 from the germline V gene are SGHRS and YFSETQ. Here the CDR3 DNA reads TGCGCCAGCAGCCAGGGACTAGCGGGGATCTACGAGCAGTACGTC. Its protein product is CASSQGLAGIYEQYV.

The V gene is TRBV6-5, the J gene TRBJ1-4, with 12 nucleotides matching TRBD1. This CDR3 region has 15 residues. Looked up from germline, CDR1 is MNHEY and CDR2 is SVGAGI. With 4 bases clipped from V and 10 bases from J, the junction kept 7 bases outside the gene matches. CDR3 in amino acids: CASSSGTGGSVKLFF. CDR3 coding DNA: TGTGCCAGCAGTTCTGGGACAGGGGGCTCGGTAAAACTGTTTTTT.

V usage is TRBV19 and J usage is TRBJ1-4, with TRBD1 identical over 7 bases. CDR1 is LNHDA and CDR2 is SQIVND in the germline V gene (reference sequence). The V segment lost 9 bases and the J segment 8 bases; nucleotides outside the gene matches: 12. The CDR3 extends over 14 amino acids. CDR3 DNA: TGTGCCAGCGGTCTGACAGGGACGGACGAAAAACTGTTTTTT. It codes for CASGLTGTDEKLFF.

The chain recombines TRBV7-9 with TRBJ1-2, with 9 bases lining up with TRBD1. Germline assignment: CDR1 SEHNR and CDR2 FQNEAQ (reference sequence). J gave up 1 base and V 4 bases, and 10 bases lay outside the gene matches. The CDR3 sequence is 17 residues long. CDR3 DNA sequence: TGTGCCAGCAGCTCGGGACTGAGGACAGGGGTTAACTATGGCTACACCTTC. Residues: CASSSGLRTGVNYGYTF.

The rearrangement joins TRBV6-5 to TRBJ2-1; 10 bases map to TRBD2. Germline loops: CDR1 MNHEY, CDR2 SVGAGI. V shed 4 bases, J shed 8 bases, and the junction held 8 bases outside the gene matches. There are 15 residues in the CDR3. The CDR3 DNA is TGTGCCAGCAGTTTAAGACTAGCGGGTCTGGATGAGCAGTTCTTC. This encodes CASSLRLAGLDEQFF.

This rearrangement joins TRBV29-1 to TRBJ1-4; 8 bases agree with TRBD1. V shed 5 bases and J 3 bases; nucleotides not matched to a gene: 8. This CDR3 is built from 15 residues. Per germline, CDR1 SQVTM and CDR2 ANQGSEA. The CDR3 sequence: CSVLPRDRPNEKLFF. The CDR3 DNA follows: TGCAGCGTTTTGCCCCGGGACAGGCCTAATGAAAAACTGTTTTTT.